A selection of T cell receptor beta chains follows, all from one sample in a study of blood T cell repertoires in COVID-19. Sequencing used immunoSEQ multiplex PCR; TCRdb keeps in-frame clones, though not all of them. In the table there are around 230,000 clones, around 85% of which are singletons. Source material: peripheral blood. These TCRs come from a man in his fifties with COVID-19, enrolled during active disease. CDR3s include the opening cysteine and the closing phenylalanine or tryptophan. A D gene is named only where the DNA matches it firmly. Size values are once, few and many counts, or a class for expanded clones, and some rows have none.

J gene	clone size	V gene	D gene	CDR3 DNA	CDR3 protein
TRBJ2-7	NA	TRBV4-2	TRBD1	TGTGCCAGCAGCCCCCGGACAGGGGACTACGAGCAGTACTTC	CASSPRTGDYEQYF
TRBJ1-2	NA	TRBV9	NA	TGTGCCAGCAGCCCCGATAGACAGAGCTATGGCTACACCTTC	CASSPDRQSYGYTF
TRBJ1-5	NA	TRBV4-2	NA	TGTGCCAGCAGCCAAGATTGGGGGGTTCAGCCCCAGCATTTT	CASSQDWGVQPQHF
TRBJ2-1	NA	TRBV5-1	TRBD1	TGCGCCAGCCGTCCCGGGACAGGGGTCACCTACAATGAGCAGTTCTTC	CASRPGTGVTYNEQFF
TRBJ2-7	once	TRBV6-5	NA	TGTGCCAGCGGGGGCAGAACAGGAGGTTCCTACGAGCAGTACTTC	CASGGRTGGSYEQYF
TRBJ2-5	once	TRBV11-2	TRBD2	TGTGCCAGCAGTACAGGGACTAGCGGGGGGATGCAAGAGACCCAGTACTTC	CASSTGTSGGMQETQYF
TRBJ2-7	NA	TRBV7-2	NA	TGTGCCAGCAGCTTAACTCTTCCCGAGCAGTACTTC	CASSLTLPEQYF
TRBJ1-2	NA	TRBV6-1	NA	TGTGCCAGCAGTGATTTTGCACGGGGTGGCTACACCTTC	CASSDFARGGYTF
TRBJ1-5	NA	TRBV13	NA	TGTGCCAGCAGCCCGAGTCGAGATCAGCCCCAGCATTTT	CASSPSRDQPQHF
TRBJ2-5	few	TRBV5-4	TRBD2	TGTGCCAGCAGCCTACCCCCGCGGGGGGGCTCAGAGACCCAGTACTTC	CASSLPPRGGSETQYF
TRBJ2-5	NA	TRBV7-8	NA	TGTGCCAGCAGCTTAGTCACATGGGCACAGGGTAGGGAGACCCAGTACTTC	CASSLVTWAQGRETQYF
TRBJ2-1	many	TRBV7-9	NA	TGTGCCAGCAGCCCCATTTTTGCGGGGGCCCTTTACAATGAGCAGTTCTTC	CASSPIFAGALYNEQFF
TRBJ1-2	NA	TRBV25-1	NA	TGTGCCAGCAGTGAATTGGAGGGCGAATATGGCTACACCTTC	CASSELEGEYGYTF
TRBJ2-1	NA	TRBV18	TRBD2	TGTGCCAGCTCACCGGGACTAGCGGGGGTGGGCAATGAGCAGTTCTTC	CASSPGLAGVGNEQFF
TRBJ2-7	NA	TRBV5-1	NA	TGCGCCAGCAGCTTGGACCTACAGCGGACTTACCCGACGGAGCAGTACTTC	CASSLDLQRTYPTEQYF
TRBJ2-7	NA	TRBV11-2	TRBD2	TGTGCCAGCAGACAGAGCGGGAGTCGTTCCTACGAGCAGTACTTC	CASRQSGSRSYEQYF
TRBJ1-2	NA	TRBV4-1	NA	TGCGCCAGCAGCCAAGATTCACAGGACTATGGCTACACCTTC	CASSQDSQDYGYTF
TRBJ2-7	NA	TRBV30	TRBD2	TGTGCCTGGAGCCGGACTAGCGGGGGCGAGCAGTACTTC	CAWSRTSGGEQYF
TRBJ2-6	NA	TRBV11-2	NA	TGTGCCAGCAGCTTGCGCGGGACCTTATACTCTGGGGCCAACGTCCTGACTTTC	CASSLRGTLYSGANVLTF
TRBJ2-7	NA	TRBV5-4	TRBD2	TGTGCCAGCAGCACAGGGCGGGGGGGGACCTACGAGCAGTACTTC	CASSTGRGGTYEQYF
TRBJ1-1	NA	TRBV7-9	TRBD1	TGTGCCAGCAGCTTTAAACAGGGGTTCTCACAAGAAATGAACACTGAAGCTTTCTTT	CASSFKQGFSQEMNTEAFF
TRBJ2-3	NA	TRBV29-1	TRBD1	TGCAGCGTTGGGGGTCAGGGGGCAGATACGCAGTATTTT	CSVGGQGADTQYF
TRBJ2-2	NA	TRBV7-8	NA	TGTGCCAGCAGCGAGATCACAGGGTGGACCGGGGAGCTGTTTTTT	CASSEITGWTGELFF
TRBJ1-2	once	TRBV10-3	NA	TGTGCCTCCGGAGACTCGTGGGGCTTTGGCTACACCTTC	CASGDSWGFGYTF
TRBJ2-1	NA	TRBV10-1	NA	TGCGCCAGCAGCCGGACAGTATACAATGAGCAGTTCTTC	CASSRTVYNEQFF
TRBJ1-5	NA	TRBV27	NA	TGTGCCAGCAGTTTAAGGGGAAATCAGCCCCAGCATTTT	CASSLRGNQPQHF
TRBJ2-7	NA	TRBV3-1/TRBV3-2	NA	TGTGCCAGCAGCCCTGCCCTAAGAGGGTCCTACGAGCAGTACTTC	CASSPALRGSYEQYF
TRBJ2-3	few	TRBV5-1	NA	TGCGCCAGCAGCTTAATTCCCCTAGGCTTATCAGATACGCAGTATTTT	CASSLIPLGLSDTQYF
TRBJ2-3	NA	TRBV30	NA	TGTGCCTGGAGTGTAAAGGGACAAGGGCAAGATACGCAGTATTTT	CAWSVKGQGQDTQYF
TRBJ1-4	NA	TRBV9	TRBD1	TGTGCCAGCAGCTATGGGACAGTTAATGAAAAACTGTTTTTT	CASSYGTVNEKLFF
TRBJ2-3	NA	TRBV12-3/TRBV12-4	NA	TGTGCCAGCAGTTTTTTCGGCGGAGATACGCAGTATTTT	CASSFFGGDTQYF